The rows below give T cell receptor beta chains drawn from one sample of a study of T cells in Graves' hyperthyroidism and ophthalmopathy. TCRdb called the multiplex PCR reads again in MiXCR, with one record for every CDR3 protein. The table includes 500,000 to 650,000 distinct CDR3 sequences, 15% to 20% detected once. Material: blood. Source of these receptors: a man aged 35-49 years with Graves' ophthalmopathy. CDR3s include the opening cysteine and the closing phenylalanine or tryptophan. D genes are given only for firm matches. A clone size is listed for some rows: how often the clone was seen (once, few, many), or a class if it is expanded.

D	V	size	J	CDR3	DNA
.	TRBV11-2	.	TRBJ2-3	CASSPRLREPTDTQYF	TGTGCCAGCAGCCCCCGGTTGCGGGAACCCACAGATACGCAGTATTTT
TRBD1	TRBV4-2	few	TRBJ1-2	CASSQDGTDNYGYTF	TGTGCCAGCAGCCAAGATGGGACAGATAACTATGGCTACACCTTC
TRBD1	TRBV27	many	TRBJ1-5	CASSSLRQGPNQPQHF	TGTGCCAGCAGTTCCCTGAGACAGGGACCGAATCAGCCCCAGCATTTT
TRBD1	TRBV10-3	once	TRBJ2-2	CAISEPRGRNTGELFF	TGTGCCATCAGTGAGCCCAGGGGGCGAAACACCGGGGAGCTGTTTTTT
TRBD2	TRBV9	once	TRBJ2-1	CASSVEGLSGVEQFF	TGTGCCAGCAGCGTCGAGGGACTCAGCGGGGTTGAGCAGTTCTTC
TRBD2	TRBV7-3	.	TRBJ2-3	CASSLAGLDRDTQYF	TGTGCCAGCAGCTTAGCGGGACTAGACAGAGATACGCAGTATTTT
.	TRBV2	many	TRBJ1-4	CASSEAHLTTTGKFNEKLFF	TGTGCCAGCAGTGAAGCCCACCTCACCACTACAGGGAAGTTTAATGAAAAACTGTTTTTT
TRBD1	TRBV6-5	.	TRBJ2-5	CASSYTGGAGETQYF	TGTGCCAGCAGTTATACAGGGGGCGCGGGGGAGACCCAGTACTTC
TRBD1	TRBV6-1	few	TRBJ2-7	CASRGTGGYEQYF	TGTGCCAGCAGAGGGACAGGGGGTTACGAGCAGTACTTC
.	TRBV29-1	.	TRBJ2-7	CSALRGAEQYF	TGCAGCGCGCTGCGGGGCGCCGAGCAGTACTTC
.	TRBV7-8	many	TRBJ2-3	CATGPTSTDTQYF	TGTGCCACCGGACCTACTAGCACAGATACGCAGTATTTT
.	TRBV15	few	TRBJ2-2	CATSRDWTGELFF	TGTGCCACCAGCAGAGATTGGACCGGGGAGCTGTTTTTT
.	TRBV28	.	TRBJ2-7	CASRARGYYEQYF	TGCGCCAGCAGGGCGCGGGGTTACTACGAGCAGTACTTC
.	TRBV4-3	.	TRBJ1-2	CASSQDQAKAGGYTF	TGCGCCAGCAGCCAAGATCAGGCCAAGGCGGGGGGCTACACCTTC
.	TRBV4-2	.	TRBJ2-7	CASSQGGPAPLYEQYF	TGTGCCAGCAGCCAAGGCGGACCAGCGCCGCTCTACGAGCAGTACTTC
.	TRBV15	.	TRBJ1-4	CATSIRASRTEKLFF	TGTGCCACCAGCATACGGGCCAGTAGAACAGAAAAACTGTTTTTT
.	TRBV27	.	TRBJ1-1	CASKGGLNTEAFF	TGTGCCAGCAAGGGAGGGCTGAACACTGAAGCTTTCTTT
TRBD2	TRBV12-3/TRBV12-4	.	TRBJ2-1	CASTSGRGHEQFF	TGTGCCAGCACTAGCGGGAGAGGGCATGAGCAGTTCTTC
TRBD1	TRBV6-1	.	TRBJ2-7	CASGGQGAYEQYF	TGTGCCAGCGGGGGACAGGGGGCCTACGAGCAGTACTTC
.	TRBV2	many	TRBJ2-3	CASSERQTDTQYF	TGTGCCAGCAGTGAACGCCAGACAGATACGCAGTATTTT
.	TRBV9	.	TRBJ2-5	CASSVGSKETQYF	TGTGCCAGCAGCGTAGGGTCTAAAGAGACCCAGTACTTC
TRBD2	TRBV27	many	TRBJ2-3	CASSFLLAGGRTPTDTQYF	TGTGCCAGCAGTTTCCTACTAGCGGGAGGACGGACCCCCACAGATACGCAGTATTTT
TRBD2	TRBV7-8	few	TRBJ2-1	CASSQTSGRWNEQFF	TGTGCCAGCAGCCAAACTAGCGGGAGATGGAATGAGCAGTTCTTC
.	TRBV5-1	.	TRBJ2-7	CASSLDRRQDPHEQYF	TGCGCCAGCAGCTTGGATCGGCGGCAGGACCCCCACGAGCAGTACTTC
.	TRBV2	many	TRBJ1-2	CASNPANYGYTF	TGTGCCAGCAACCCAGCTAACTATGGCTACACCTTC
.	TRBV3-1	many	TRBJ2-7	CASSPRAAGDDEQYF	TGTGCCAGCAGTCCTCGAGCGGCAGGGGACGACGAGCAGTACTTC
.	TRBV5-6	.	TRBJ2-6	CASSLLGKGSEKANVLTF	TGTGCCAGCAGCTTGTTGGGTAAGGGTTCTGAAAAAGCCAACGTCCTGACTTTC
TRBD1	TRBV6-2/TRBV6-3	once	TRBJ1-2	CASRYGTGGAGLYGYTF	TGTGCCAGCAGATACGGGACAGGGGGCGCGGGTTTGTATGGCTACACCTTC
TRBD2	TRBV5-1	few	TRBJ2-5	CASSPALAGGPTQYF	TGCGCCAGCAGCCCCGCGTTAGCGGGGGGGCCGACCCAGTACTTC